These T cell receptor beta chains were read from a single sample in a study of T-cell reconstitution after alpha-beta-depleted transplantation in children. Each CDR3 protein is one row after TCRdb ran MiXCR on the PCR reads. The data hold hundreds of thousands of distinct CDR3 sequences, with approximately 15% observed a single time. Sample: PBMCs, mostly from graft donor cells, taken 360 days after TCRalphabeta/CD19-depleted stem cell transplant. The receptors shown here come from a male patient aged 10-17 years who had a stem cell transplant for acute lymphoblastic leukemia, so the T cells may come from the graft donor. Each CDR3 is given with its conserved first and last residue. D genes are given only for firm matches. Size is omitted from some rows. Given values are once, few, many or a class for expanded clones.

CDR3 DNA: TGTGCCAGTACCGTGCCCAGCGGGAGGGCCGGGACCTACAATGAGCAGTTCTTC
CDR3 protein: CASTVPSGRAGTYNEQFF
clone size: NA
D gene: TRBD2
V gene: TRBV19
J gene: TRBJ2-1

CDR3 DNA: TGTGCCAGCAGCGCCGCCCGGGACAGGTCGTTCTTC
CDR3 protein: CASSAARDRSFF
clone size: few
D gene: TRBD1
V gene: TRBV9
J gene: TRBJ2-1

CDR3 DNA: TGCAGCGTTGTGGGGGGAGGGTACTACGAGCAGTACTTC
CDR3 protein: CSVVGGGYYEQYF
clone size: NA
D gene: TRBD2
V gene: TRBV29-1
J gene: TRBJ2-7

CDR3 DNA: TGCGCCAGCAGCCCCGCCGGGATCTCCTACGAGCAGTACTTC
CDR3 protein: CASSPAGISYEQYF
clone size: NA
D gene: NA
V gene: TRBV5-1
J gene: TRBJ2-7

CDR3 DNA: TGCAGTGCTAGAGATCTCATAGTGAACACCGGGGAGCTGTTTTTT
CDR3 protein: CSARDLIVNTGELFF
clone size: NA
D gene: NA
V gene: TRBV20-1
J gene: TRBJ2-2

CDR3 DNA: TGTGCCACCAGCAGAAGGGGACTAGCGGGAGTGGCGTCAGATACGCAGTATTTT
CDR3 protein: CATSRRGLAGVASDTQYF
clone size: few
D gene: TRBD2
V gene: TRBV15
J gene: TRBJ2-3

CDR3 DNA: TGCGCCAGCAGCCCCGAGTCCGGGTCTTCCTACAATGAGCAGTTCTTC
CDR3 protein: CASSPESGSSYNEQFF
clone size: many
D gene: NA
V gene: TRBV4-3
J gene: TRBJ2-1

CDR3 DNA: TGTGCCAGCAGTTACTTAGCAGTGGCGGGGGATCTAGAGCAGTTCTTC
CDR3 protein: CASSYLAVAGDLEQFF
clone size: many
D gene: TRBD2
V gene: TRBV6-2/TRBV6-3
J gene: TRBJ2-1

CDR3 DNA: TGTGCCAGCACCCCTGGGTGGGGGCCTCGTCTCCAAGAGACCCAGTACTTC
CDR3 protein: CASTPGWGPRLQETQYF
clone size: NA
D gene: NA
V gene: TRBV28
J gene: TRBJ2-5

CDR3 DNA: TGTGCTAGTGGTTTGGTAGTCACAGGCCTTCGGGGCAATGAGCAGTTCTTC
CDR3 protein: CASGLVVTGLRGNEQFF
clone size: NA
D gene: NA
V gene: TRBV12-5
J gene: TRBJ2-1

CDR3 DNA: TGCGCCAGCAGCCGCGACGGTGCAACTAATGAAAAACTGTTTTTT
CDR3 protein: CASSRDGATNEKLFF
clone size: NA
D gene: NA
V gene: TRBV5-1
J gene: TRBJ1-4

CDR3 DNA: TGTGCCAGCAGCTTAACAGTAGGACTAGCCAACGAGCAGTACTTC
CDR3 protein: CASSLTVGLANEQYF
clone size: NA
D gene: TRBD2
V gene: TRBV7-2
J gene: TRBJ2-7

CDR3 DNA: TGCGCCAGCAGCACCGGACAGGGAAGGACCACTGAAGCTTTCTTT
CDR3 protein: CASSTGQGRTTEAFF
clone size: many
D gene: TRBD1
V gene: TRBV5-1
J gene: TRBJ1-1

CDR3 DNA: TGTGCCATCAGTGGGGTAGGACAGATGAACACTGAAGCTTTCTTT
CDR3 protein: CAISGVGQMNTEAFF
clone size: few
D gene: NA
V gene: TRBV10-3
J gene: TRBJ1-1

CDR3 DNA: TGTGCCAGCAGCGATAGGAAGGGGGCCAACGTCCTGACTTTC
CDR3 protein: CASSDRKGANVLTF
clone size: few
D gene: NA
V gene: TRBV7-9
J gene: TRBJ2-6

CDR3 DNA: TGTGCCAGCAGTTTATCAGAGGGTCTCCGCTACAATGAGCAGTTCTTC
CDR3 protein: CASSLSEGLRYNEQFF
clone size: few
D gene: NA
V gene: TRBV27
J gene: TRBJ2-1

CDR3 DNA: TGTGCCAGCAGTTTAGGGGCGAATGAGCAGTTCTTC
CDR3 protein: CASSLGANEQFF
clone size: many
D gene: NA
V gene: TRBV5-1
J gene: TRBJ2-1

CDR3 DNA: TGTGCCAGCAGCTGGGCTGGACTAGTCAATGAGCAGTTCTTC
CDR3 protein: CASSWAGLVNEQFF
clone size: few
D gene: TRBD2
V gene: TRBV7-2
J gene: TRBJ2-1